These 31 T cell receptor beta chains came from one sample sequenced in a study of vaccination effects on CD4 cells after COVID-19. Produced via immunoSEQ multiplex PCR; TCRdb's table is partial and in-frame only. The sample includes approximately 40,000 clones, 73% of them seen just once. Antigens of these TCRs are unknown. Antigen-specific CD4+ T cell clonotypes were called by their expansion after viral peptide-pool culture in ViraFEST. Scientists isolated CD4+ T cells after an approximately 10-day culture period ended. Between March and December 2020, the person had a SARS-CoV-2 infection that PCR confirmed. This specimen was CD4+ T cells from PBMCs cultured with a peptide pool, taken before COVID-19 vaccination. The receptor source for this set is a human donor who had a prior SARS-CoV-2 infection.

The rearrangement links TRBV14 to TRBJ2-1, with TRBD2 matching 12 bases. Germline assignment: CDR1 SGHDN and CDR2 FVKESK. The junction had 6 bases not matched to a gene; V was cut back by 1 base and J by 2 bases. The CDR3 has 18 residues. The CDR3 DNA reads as TGTGCCAGCAGCCAAGGACCTAGCGGGAGGGTCCCCTACAATGAGCAGTTCTTC. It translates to CASSQGPSGRVPYNEQFF.

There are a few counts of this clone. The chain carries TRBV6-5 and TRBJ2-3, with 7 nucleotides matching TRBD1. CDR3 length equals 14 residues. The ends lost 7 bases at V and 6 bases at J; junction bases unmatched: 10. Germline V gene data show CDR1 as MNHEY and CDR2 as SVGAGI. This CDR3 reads CASKTGMVSDTQYF. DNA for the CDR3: TGTGCCAGCAAGACAGGGATGGTATCCGATACGCAGTATTTT.

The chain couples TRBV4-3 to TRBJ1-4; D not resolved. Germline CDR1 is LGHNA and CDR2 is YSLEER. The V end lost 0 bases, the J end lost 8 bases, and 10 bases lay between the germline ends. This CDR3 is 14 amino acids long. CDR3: CASSQESGEEKLFF. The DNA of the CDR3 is TGCGCCAGCAGCCAAGAGAGTGGGGAGGAAAAACTGTTTTTT.

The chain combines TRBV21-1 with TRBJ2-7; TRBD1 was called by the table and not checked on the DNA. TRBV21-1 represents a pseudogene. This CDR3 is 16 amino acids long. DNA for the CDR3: TGTGCCAGCAGCAAAGTTAAGTCGGACAGGCCCTACGAGCAGTACTTC. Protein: CASSKVKSDRPYEQYF.

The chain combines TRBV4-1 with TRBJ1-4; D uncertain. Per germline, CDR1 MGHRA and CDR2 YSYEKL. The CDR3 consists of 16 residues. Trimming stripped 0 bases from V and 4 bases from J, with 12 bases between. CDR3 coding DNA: TGCGCCAGCAGCCAAGAGCTCAGGACTATTAATGAAAAACTGTTTTTT. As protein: CASSQELRTINEKLFF.

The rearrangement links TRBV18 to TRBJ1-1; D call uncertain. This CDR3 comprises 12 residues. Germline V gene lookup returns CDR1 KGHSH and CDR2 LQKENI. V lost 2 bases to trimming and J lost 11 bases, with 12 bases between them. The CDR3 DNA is TGTGCCAGCTCACCAACGGGTTTAGGCGCTTTCTTT. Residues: CASSPTGLGAFF.

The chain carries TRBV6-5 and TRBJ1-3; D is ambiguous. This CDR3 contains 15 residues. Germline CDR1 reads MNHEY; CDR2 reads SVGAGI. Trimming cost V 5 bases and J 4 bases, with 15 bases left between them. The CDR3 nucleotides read TGTGCCAGCAGTAACGGCCCAGGCCGGGGAAACACCATATATTTT. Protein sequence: CASSNGPGRGNTIYF.

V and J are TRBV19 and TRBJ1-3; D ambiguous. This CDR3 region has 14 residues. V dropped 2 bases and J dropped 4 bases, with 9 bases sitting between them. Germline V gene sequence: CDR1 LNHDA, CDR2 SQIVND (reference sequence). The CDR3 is CASSISGAGNTIYF. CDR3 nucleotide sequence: TGTGCCAGTAGTATATCGGGTGCGGGAAACACCATATATTTT.

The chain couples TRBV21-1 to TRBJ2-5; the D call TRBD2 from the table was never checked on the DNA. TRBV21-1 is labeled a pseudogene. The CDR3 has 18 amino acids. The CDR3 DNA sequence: TGTGCCAGCAGCTCCCGACTAGCGGGGGGGCCGTCGGCGGAGACCCAGTACTTC. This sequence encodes CASSSRLAGGPSAETQYF.

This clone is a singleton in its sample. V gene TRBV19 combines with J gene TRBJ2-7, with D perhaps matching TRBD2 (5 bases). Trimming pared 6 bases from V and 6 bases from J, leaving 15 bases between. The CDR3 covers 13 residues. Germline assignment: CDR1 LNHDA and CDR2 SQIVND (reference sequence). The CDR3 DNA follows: TGTGCCAGTAGGCCAGCTGAAGGAGGCGAGCAGTACTTC. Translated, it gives CASRPAEGGEQYF.

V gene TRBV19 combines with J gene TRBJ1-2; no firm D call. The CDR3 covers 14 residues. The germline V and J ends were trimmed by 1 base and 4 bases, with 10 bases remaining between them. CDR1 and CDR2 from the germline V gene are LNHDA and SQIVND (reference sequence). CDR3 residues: CASSIALTGYGYTF. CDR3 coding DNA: TGTGCCAGTAGTATAGCTTTGACTGGCTATGGCTACACCTTC. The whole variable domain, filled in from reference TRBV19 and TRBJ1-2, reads DGGITQSPKYLFRKEGQNVTLSCEQNLNHDAMYWYRQDPGQGLRLIYYSQIVNDFQKGDIAEGYSVSREKKESFPLTVTSAQKNPTAFYLCASSIALTGYGYTFGSGTRLTVV.

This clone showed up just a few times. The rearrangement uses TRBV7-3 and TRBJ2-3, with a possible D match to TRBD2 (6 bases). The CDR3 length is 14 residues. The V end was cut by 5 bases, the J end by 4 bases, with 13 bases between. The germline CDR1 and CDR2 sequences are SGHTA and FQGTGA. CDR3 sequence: CASSPGLQSDTQYF. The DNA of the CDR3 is TGTGCCAGCAGCCCAGGACTACAATCAGATACGCAGTATTTT.

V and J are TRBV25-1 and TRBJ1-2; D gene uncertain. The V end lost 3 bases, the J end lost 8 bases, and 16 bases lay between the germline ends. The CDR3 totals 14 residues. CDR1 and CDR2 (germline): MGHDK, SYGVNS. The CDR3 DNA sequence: TGTGCCAGCAGTGATTTTTCGGATAGGAGGGGCTACACCTTC. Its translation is CASSDFSDRRGYTF.

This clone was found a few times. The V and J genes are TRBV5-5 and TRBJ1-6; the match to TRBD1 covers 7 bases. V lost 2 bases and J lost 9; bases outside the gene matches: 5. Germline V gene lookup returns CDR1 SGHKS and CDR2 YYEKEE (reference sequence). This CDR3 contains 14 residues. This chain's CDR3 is CASSLEGAFSPLHF. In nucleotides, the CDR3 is TGTGCCAGCAGCTTAGAGGGGGCATTTTCACCCCTCCACTTT. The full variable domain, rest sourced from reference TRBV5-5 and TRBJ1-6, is DAGVTQSPTHLIKTRGQQVTLRCSPISGHKSVSWYQQVLGQGPQFIFQYYEKEERGRGNFPDRFSARQFPNYSSELNVNALLLGDSALYLCASSLEGAFSPLHFGNGTRLTVT.

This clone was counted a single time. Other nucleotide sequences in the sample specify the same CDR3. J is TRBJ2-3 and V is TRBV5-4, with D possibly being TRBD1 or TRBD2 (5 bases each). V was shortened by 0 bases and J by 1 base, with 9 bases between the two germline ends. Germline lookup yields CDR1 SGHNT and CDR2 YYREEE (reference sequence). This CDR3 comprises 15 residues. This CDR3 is CASSLGGGRTDTQYF. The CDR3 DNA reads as TGTGCCAGCAGCTTGGGGGGCGGGCGCACAGATACGCAGTATTTT.

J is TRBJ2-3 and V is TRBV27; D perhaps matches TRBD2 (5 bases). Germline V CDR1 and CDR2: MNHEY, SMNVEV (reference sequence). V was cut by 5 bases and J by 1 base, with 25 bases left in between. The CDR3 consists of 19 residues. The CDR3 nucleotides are TGTGCCAGCAGTGCGTACACTAGGGTTTGGGCCAGCGGCACAGATACGCAGTATTTT. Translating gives CASSAYTRVWASGTDTQYF.

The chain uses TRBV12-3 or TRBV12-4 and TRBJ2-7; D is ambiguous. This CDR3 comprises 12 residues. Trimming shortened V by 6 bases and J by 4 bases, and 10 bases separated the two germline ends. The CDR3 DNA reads TGTGCCAGCAGCCTAATTCGTTACGAGCAGTACTTC. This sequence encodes CASSLIRYEQYF.

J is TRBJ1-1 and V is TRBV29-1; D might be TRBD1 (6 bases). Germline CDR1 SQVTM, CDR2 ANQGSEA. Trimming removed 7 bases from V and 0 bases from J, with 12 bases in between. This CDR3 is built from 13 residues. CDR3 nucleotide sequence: TGCAGCGCCAACAGGGACCTGAACACTGAAGCTTTCTTT. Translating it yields CSANRDLNTEAFF.

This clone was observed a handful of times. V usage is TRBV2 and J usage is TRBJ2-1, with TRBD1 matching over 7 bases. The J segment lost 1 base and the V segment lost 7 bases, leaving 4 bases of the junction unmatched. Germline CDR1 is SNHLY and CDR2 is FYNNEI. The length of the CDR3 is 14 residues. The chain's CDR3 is CASMTGFSYNEQFF. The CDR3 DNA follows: TGTGCCAGCATGACAGGGTTTTCCTACAATGAGCAGTTCTTC.

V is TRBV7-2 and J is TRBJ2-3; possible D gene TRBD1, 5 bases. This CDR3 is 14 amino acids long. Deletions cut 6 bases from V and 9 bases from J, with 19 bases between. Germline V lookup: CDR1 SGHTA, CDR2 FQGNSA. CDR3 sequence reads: CASSRGSQGSTQYF. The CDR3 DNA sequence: TGTGCCAGCAGTAGGGGCAGCCAAGGCTCGACGCAGTATTTT.

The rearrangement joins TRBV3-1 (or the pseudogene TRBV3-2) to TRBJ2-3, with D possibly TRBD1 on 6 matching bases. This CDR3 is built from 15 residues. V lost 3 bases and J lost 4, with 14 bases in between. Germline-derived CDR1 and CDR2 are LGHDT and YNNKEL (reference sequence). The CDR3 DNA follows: TGTGCCAGCAGCCATTCCCACCCAGGGGCAGATACGCAGTATTTT. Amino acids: CASSHSHPGADTQYF.

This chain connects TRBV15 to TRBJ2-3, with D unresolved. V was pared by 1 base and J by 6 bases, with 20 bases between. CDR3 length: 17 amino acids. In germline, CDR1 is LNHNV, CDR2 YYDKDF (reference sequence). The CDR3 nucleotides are TGTGCCACCAGCAGAGGTGGTGCTTTCTTGATGATGGATACGCAGTATTTT. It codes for CATSRGGAFLMMDTQYF.

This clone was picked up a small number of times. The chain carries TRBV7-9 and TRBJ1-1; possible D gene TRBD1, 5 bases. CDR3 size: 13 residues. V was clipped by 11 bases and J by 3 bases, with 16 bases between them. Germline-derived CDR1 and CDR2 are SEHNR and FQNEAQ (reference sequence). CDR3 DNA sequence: TGTGCCTATAAGGGGCGGGAGGACACTGAAGCTTTCTTT. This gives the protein CAYKGREDTEAFF.

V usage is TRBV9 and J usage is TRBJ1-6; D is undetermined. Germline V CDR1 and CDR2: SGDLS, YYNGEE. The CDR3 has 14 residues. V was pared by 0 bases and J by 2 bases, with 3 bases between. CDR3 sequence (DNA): TGTGCCAGCAGCGTAGCTGCCTATAATTCACCCCTCCACTTT. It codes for CASSVAAYNSPLHF.

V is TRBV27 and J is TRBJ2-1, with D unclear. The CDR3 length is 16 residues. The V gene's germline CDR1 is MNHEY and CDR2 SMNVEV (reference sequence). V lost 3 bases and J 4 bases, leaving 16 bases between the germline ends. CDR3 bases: TGTGCCAGCAGTTTCCACCCACTCGACGGTTACAATGAGCAGTTCTTC. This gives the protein CASSFHPLDGYNEQFF.

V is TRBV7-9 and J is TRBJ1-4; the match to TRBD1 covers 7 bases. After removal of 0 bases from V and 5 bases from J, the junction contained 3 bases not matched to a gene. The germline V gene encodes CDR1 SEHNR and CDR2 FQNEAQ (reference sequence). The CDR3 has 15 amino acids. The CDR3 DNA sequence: TGTGCCAGCAGCTTAGCGCGACAGGGAAATGAAAAACTGTTTTTT. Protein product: CASSLARQGNEKLFF. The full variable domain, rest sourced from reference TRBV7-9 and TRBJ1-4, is DTGVSQNPRHKITKRGQNVTFRCDPISEHNRLYWYRQTLGQGPEFLTYFQNEAQLEKSRLLSDRFSAERPKGSFSTLEIQRTEQGDSAMYLCASSLARQGNEKLFFGSGTQLSVL.

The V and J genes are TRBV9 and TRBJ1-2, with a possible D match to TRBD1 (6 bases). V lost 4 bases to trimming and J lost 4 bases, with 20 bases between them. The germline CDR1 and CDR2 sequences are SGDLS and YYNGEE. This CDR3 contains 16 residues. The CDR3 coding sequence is TGTGCCAGCAGCCGTAGTGGGGGCAGGGTTGGCTATGGCTACACCTTC. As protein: CASSRSGGRVGYGYTF. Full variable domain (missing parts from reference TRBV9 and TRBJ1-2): DSGVTQTPKHLITATGQRVTLRCSPRSGDLSVYWYQQSLDQGLQFLIQYYNGEERAKGNILERFSAQQFPDLHSELNLSSLELGDSALYFCASSRSGGRVGYGYTFGSGTRLTVV.

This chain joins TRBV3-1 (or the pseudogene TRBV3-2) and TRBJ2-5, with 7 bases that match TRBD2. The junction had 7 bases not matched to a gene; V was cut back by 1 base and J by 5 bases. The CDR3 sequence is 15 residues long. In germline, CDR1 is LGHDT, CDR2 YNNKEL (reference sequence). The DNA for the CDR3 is TGTGCCAGCAGCCAAGGGGGGAGGGTAAGGGAGACCCAGTACTTC. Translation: CASSQGGRVRETQYF.

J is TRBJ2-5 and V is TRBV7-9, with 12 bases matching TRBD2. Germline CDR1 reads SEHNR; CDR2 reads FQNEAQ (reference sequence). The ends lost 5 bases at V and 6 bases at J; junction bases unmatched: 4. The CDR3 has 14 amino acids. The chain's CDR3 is CASSQTSGGQTQYF. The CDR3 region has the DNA TGTGCCAGCAGCCAGACTAGCGGGGGCCAGACCCAGTACTTC.

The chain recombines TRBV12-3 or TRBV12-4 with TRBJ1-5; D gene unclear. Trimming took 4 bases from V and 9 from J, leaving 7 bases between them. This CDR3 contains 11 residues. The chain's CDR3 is CASSSGRPQHF. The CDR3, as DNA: TGTGCCAGCAGTTCCGGTCGGCCCCAGCATTTT.

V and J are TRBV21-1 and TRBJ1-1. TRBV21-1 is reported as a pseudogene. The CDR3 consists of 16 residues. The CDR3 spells CASSKGEGDMNTEAFF. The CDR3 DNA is TGTGCCAGCAGCAAAGGCGAGGGAGACATGAACACTGAAGCTTTCTTT.